The rows below give T cell receptor beta chains drawn from one sample of a study of T cells after posttransplantation cyclophosphamide. Data came from immunoSEQ multiplex PCR; TCRdb stores just in-frame clones and leaves some out. The data list around 30,000 clones, none observed once; roughly 2.5% falls to the top ten. Sequencing used PBMCs. Receptors were obtained from a woman in her sixties in good health, CMV-negative, and a related stem cell transplant donor. The CDR3 runs from the conserved cysteine through the conserved F or W. The D gene is left open where the match is weak. Clone size, where shown, is once, few, many, or a class for clones that have expanded.

j_gene,abundance,d_gene,v_gene,CDR3aa,CDR3nt
TRBJ1-1,few,TRBD1,TRBV6-1,CASSQTGNGYTEAFF,TGTGCTAGCAGCCAGACAGGGAATGGGTACACTGAAGCTTTCTTT
TRBJ2-7,many,-,TRBV6-6,CASSWERGPGYEQYF,TGTGCCAGCAGTTGGGAGAGGGGCCCAGGCTACGAGCAGTACTTC
TRBJ2-5,-,-,TRBV7-9,CASSLVQAAETQYF,TGTGCCAGCAGCTTAGTACAGGCGGCGGAGACCCAGTACTTC
TRBJ2-5,few,-,TRBV10-3,CAISEPPGGLQTQYF,TGTGCCATCAGTGAGCCGCCGGGGGGCCTTCAGACCCAGTACTTC
TRBJ1-1,many,TRBD1,TRBV10-3,CAISEGQANTEAFF,TGTGCCATCAGTGAGGGACAGGCGAACACTGAAGCTTTCTTT
TRBJ2-7,few,TRBD2,TRBV28,CASSLPSGTYEQYF,TGTGCCAGCAGTCTACCTAGCGGGACCTACGAGCAGTACTTC
TRBJ2-1,many,TRBD2,TRBV15,CATSRETSGRAFNEQFF,TGTGCCACCAGCAGAGAGACTAGCGGGAGGGCCTTCAATGAGCAGTTCTTC
TRBJ2-7,few,-,TRBV28,CASSPMRRPYEQYF,TGTGCCAGCAGTCCCATGCGGAGGCCCTACGAGCAGTACTTC
TRBJ2-7,few,TRBD2,TRBV24-1,CATSRGGYEQYF,TGTGCCACCAGCCGGGGGGGCTACGAGCAGTACTTC
TRBJ1-1,many,-,TRBV5-1,CASSLVTGTITEAFF,TGCGCCAGCAGCTTGGTAACAGGGACGATCACTGAAGCTTTCTTT
TRBJ2-7,few,TRBD2,TRBV30,CAWRRAGGAANYEQYF,TGTGCCTGGAGGCGCGCCGGGGGGGCCGCTAACTACGAGCAGTACTTC
TRBJ2-5,few,TRBD2,TRBV28,CASRTSDRTQYF,TGTGCCAGCCGGACTAGCGACAGGACCCAGTACTTC
TRBJ2-1,many,TRBD2,TRBV6-5,CASSSRTSGRASEQFF,TGTGCCAGCAGTTCCCGTACTAGCGGGAGGGCTAGTGAGCAGTTCTTC
TRBJ2-3,many,TRBD1,TRBV7-6,CASSPTGTGVDTQYF,TGTGCCAGCAGCCCCACCGGGACAGGGGTGGATACGCAGTATTTT
TRBJ1-1,-,-,TRBV28,CAGAGRGTEAFF,TGTGCCGGGGCGGGGCGAGGCACTGAAGCTTTCTTT
TRBJ1-5,many,-,TRBV4-1,CASSPQGIGSNQPQHF,TGCGCCAGCAGCCCACAGGGCATTGGGAGCAATCAGCCCCAGCATTTT
TRBJ1-2,many,-,TRBV28,CASSLLTGYGYTF,TGTGCCAGCAGTTTACTCACAGGCTATGGCTACACCTTC
TRBJ2-5,-,TRBD2,TRBV6-5,CASSGWTSAQETQYF,TGTGCCAGCAGTGGTTGGACTAGCGCCCAAGAGACCCAGTACTTC
TRBJ1-3,many,-,TRBV18,CASSPGQAGNTIYF,TGTGCCAGCTCACCAGGACAAGCTGGAAACACCATATATTTT
TRBJ2-3,few,-,TRBV7-9,CASSFTEDTQYF,TGTGCCAGCAGCTTCACAGAGGATACGCAGTATTTT
TRBJ2-7,many,-,TRBV11-2,CASSLGYGDEQYF,TGTGCCAGCAGCTTAGGGTACGGGGACGAGCAGTACTTC
TRBJ1-1,-,-,TRBV28,CASSFRLTGSTEAFF,TGTGCCAGCAGTTTCCGCCTTACAGGGAGCACTGAAGCTTTCTTT
TRBJ2-1,many,-,TRBV27,CASSFEASYNEQFF,TGTGCCAGCAGTTTTGAAGCCTCCTACAATGAGCAGTTCTTC
TRBJ2-1,many,TRBD2,TRBV7-2,CASSRTSGSGEQFF,TGTGCCAGCAGCCGGACTAGCGGGAGTGGTGAGCAGTTCTTC
TRBJ2-2,many,TRBD1,TRBV5-1,CASGTGGISTNTGELFF,TGCGCCAGCGGGACAGGGGGAATAAGTACGAACACCGGGGAGCTGTTTTTT
TRBJ2-3,few,-,TRBV5-6,CASSLSRFTDTQYF,TGTGCCAGCAGCTTGTCCAGATTTACAGATACGCAGTATTTT